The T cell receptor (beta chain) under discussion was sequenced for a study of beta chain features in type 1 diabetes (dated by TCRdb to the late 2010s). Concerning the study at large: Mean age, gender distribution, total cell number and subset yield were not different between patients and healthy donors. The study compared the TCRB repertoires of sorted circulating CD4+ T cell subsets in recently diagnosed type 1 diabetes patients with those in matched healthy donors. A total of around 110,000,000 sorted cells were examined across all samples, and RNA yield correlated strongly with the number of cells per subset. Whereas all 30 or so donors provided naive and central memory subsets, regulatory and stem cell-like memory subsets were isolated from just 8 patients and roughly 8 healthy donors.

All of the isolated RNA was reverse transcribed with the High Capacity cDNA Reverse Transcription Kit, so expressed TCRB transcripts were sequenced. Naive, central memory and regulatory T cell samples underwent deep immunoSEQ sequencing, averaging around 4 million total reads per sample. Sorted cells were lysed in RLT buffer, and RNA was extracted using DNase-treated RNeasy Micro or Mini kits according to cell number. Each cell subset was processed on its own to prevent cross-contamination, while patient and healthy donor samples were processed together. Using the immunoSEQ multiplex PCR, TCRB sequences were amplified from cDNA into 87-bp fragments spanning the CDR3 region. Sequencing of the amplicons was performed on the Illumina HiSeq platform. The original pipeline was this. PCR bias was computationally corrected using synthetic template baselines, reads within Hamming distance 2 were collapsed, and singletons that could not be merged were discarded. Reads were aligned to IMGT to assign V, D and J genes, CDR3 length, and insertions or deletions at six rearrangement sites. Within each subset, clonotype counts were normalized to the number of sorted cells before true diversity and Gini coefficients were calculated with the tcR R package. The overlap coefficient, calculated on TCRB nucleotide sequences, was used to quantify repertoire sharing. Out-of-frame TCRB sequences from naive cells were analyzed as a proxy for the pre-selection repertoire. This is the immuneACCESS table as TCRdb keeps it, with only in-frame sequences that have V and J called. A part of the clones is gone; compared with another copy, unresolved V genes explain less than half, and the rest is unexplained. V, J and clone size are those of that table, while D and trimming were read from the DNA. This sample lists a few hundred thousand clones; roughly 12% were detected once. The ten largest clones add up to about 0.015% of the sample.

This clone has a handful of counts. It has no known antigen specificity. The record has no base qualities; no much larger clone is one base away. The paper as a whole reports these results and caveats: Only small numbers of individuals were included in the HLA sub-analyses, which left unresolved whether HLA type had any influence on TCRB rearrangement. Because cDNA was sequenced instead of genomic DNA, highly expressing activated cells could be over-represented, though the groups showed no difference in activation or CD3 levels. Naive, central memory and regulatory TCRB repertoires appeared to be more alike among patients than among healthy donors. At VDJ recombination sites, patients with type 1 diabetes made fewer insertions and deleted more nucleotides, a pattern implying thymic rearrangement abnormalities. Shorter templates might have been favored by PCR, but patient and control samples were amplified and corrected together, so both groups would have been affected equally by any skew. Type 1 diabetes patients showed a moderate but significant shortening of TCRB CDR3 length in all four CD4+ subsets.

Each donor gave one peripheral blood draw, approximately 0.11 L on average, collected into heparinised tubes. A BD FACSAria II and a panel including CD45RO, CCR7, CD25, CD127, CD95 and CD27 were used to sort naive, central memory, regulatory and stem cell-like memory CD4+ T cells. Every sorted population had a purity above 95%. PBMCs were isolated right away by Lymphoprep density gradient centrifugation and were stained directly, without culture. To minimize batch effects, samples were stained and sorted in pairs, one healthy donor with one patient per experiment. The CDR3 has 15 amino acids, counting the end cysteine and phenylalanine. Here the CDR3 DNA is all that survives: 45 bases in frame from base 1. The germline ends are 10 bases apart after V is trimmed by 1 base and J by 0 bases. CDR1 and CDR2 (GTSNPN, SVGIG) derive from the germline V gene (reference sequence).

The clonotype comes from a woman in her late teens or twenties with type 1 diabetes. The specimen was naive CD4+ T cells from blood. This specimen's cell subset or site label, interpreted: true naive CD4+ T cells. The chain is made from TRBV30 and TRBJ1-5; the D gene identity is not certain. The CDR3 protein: CAWSAEAYSNQPQHF. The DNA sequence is TGTGCCTGGAGTGCTGAGGCCTATAGCAATCAGCCCCAGCATTTT.